These T cell receptor beta chains were read from a single sample in a study of shared clonotypes between healthy human individuals. The data were produced by immunoSEQ multiplex PCR, yet TCRdb's version contains in-frame clones alone and is incomplete. The sample includes more than 450,000 clones, around 79% of them seen just once. Sequencing was carried out using PBMCs. The receptor source for this set is a woman aged 40 to 50 in good health. Some clones in this sample may be carry-over from other donors' samples. The CDR3 runs from the conserved cysteine through the conserved F or W. D genes are given only for firm matches. Some rows have no size entry. The others give once, few or many, or a class for an expanded clone.

D: -
V: TRBV9
size: -
J: TRBJ2-1
CDR3: CASSALKILGDEQFF
DNA: TGTGCCAGCAGCGCATTAAAAATCCTCGGGGATGAGCAGTTCTTC

D: -
V: TRBV27
size: -
J: TRBJ2-7
CDR3: CASSPHNLGWPYEQYF
DNA: TGTGCCAGCAGTCCCCACAATCTGGGGTGGCCCTACGAGCAGTACTTC

D: -
V: TRBV5-4
size: -
J: TRBJ2-5
CDR3: CASRLGQGGGETQYF
DNA: TGTGCCAGCAGATTAGGACAGGGAGGGGGAGAGACCCAGTACTTC

D: TRBD2
V: TRBV5-1
size: -
J: TRBJ2-3
CDR3: CASSRGTSGNTDTQYF
DNA: TGCGCCAGCAGTCGGGGGACTAGCGGGAACACAGATACGCAGTATTTT

D: TRBD1
V: TRBV28
size: -
J: TRBJ2-7
CDR3: CASRLAGTDSSYEQYF
DNA: TGTGCCAGCAGGCTCGCCGGGACAGACAGCTCCTACGAGCAGTACTTC

D: TRBD2
V: TRBV28
size: -
J: TRBJ2-1
CDR3: CASSLGTSWNEQFF
DNA: TGTGCCAGCAGTTTAGGGACTAGCTGGAATGAGCAGTTCTTC

D: TRBD2
V: TRBV9
size: -
J: TRBJ2-3
CDR3: CASSAEGTSGSTDTQYF
DNA: TGTGCCAGCAGCGCGGAGGGGACTAGCGGGAGCACAGATACGCAGTATTTT

D: TRBD2
V: TRBV7-2
size: few
J: TRBJ2-7
CDR3: CASRYTTGAGATEQYF
DNA: TGTGCCAGCAGATATACCACCGGGGCGGGAGCAACCGAGCAGTACTTC

D: -
V: TRBV4-1
size: -
J: TRBJ1-2
CDR3: CASSSSSNYGYTF
DNA: TGCGCCAGCAGCAGCTCCTCTAACTATGGCTACACCTTC

D: -
V: TRBV7-7
size: few
J: TRBJ2-1
CDR3: CASSLTENNEQFF
DNA: TGTGCTAGCAGCCTTACAGAGAACAATGAGCAGTTCTTC

D: -
V: TRBV28
size: -
J: TRBJ2-7
CDR3: CASSSLREQYF
DNA: TGTGCCAGCAGCTCTTTACGGGAGCAGTACTTC

D: -
V: TRBV15
size: -
J: TRBJ2-3
CDR3: CATSRDYGQSTDTQYF
DNA: TGTGCCACCAGCAGAGATTACGGACAGAGCACAGATACGCAGTATTTT

D: TRBD2
V: TRBV4-3
size: -
J: TRBJ2-2
CDR3: CASSQGLATNTGELFF
DNA: TGCGCCAGCAGCCAAGGACTAGCGACGAACACCGGGGAGCTGTTTTTT

D: TRBD1
V: TRBV29-1
size: -
J: TRBJ1-1
CDR3: CSVHCGTAKEAFF
DNA: TGCAGCGTCCACTGCGGGACAGCGAAGGAAGCTTTCTTT

D: -
V: TRBV19
size: -
J: TRBJ2-7
CDR3: CASSVTVSGEQYF
DNA: TGTGCCAGTAGTGTGACAGTATCCGGGGAGCAGTACTTC

D: -
V: TRBV7-9
size: -
J: TRBJ2-1
CDR3: CASSPSRDFYNEQFF
DNA: TGTGCCAGCAGCCCAAGCCGGGACTTCTACAATGAGCAGTTCTTC

D: TRBD1
V: TRBV2
size: -
J: TRBJ2-2
CDR3: CASSLLGGPGELFF
DNA: TGTGCCAGCTCCCTTCTAGGGGGCCCCGGGGAGCTGTTTTTT

D: -
V: TRBV7-9
size: -
J: TRBJ2-2
CDR3: CASSFIPPPLPGELFF
DNA: TGTGCCAGCAGCTTTATCCCACCACCCCTCCCCGGGGAGCTGTTTTTT

D: -
V: TRBV9
size: -
J: TRBJ2-6
CDR3: CASSSHSGLSGANVLTF
DNA: TGTGCCAGCAGCTCACACTCAGGGTTGTCTGGGGCCAACGTCCTGACTTTC

D: TRBD1
V: TRBV15
size: once
J: TRBJ1-5
CDR3: CATSRDGQGAYQPQHF
DNA: TGTGCCACCAGCAGAGACGGACAGGGGGCTTATCAGCCCCAGCATTTT

D: TRBD1
V: TRBV15
size: -
J: TRBJ2-7
CDR3: CATSRTGGTYEQYF
DNA: TGTGCCACCAGCAGGACAGGGGGTACCTACGAGCAGTACTTC

D: -
V: TRBV5-1
size: once
J: TRBJ2-1
CDR3: CASSLARNSWSEQFF
DNA: TGCGCCAGCAGCCTCGCCAGGAATAGCTGGAGTGAGCAGTTCTTC

D: -
V: TRBV19
size: -
J: TRBJ2-7
CDR3: CASSIGTAGYNEQYF
DNA: TGTGCCAGTAGTATAGGGACCGCGGGATACAACGAGCAGTACTTC

D: -
V: TRBV28
size: -
J: TRBJ1-5
CDR3: CASSFIWGGNQPQHF
DNA: TGTGCCAGCAGTTTCATTTGGGGCGGCAATCAGCCCCAGCATTTT

D: TRBD1
V: TRBV11-2
size: -
J: TRBJ2-5
CDR3: CASSQMTGIEETQYF
DNA: TGTGCCAGCAGCCAAATGACAGGGATCGAAGAGACCCAGTACTTC

D: -
V: TRBV19
size: -
J: TRBJ1-2
CDR3: CASSIRQDPYGYTF
DNA: TGTGCCAGTAGTATAAGACAGGACCCCTATGGCTACACCTTC

D: -
V: TRBV30
size: -
J: TRBJ1-5
CDR3: CAWSVQANQPQHF
DNA: TGTGCCTGGAGTGTGCAGGCTAATCAGCCCCAGCATTTT

D: TRBD1
V: TRBV7-2
size: once
J: TRBJ2-7
CDR3: CASSLQTGGTNEQYF
DNA: TGTGCCAGCAGCTTACAGACAGGGGGTACCAACGAGCAGTACTTC

D: -
V: TRBV7-6
size: -
J: TRBJ2-3
CDR3: CASSLGAQSLTDTQYF
DNA: TGTGCCAGCAGCTTAGGGGCGCAAAGTCTCACAGATACGCAGTATTTT

D: -
V: TRBV7-6
size: -
J: TRBJ1-1
CDR3: CASSQDPNTEAFF
DNA: TGTGCCAGCAGCCAGGACCCGAACACTGAAGCTTTCTTT

D: TRBD1
V: TRBV30
size: -
J: TRBJ1-1
CDR3: CAWTPLGSRGQTEAFF
DNA: TGTGCCTGGACTCCTCTAGGGTCCAGGGGGCAAACTGAAGCTTTCTTT

D: -
V: TRBV27
size: -
J: TRBJ1-4
CDR3: CASSNLPAPEKLFF
DNA: TGTGCCAGCAGCAACCTCCCGGCCCCTGAAAAACTGTTTTTT